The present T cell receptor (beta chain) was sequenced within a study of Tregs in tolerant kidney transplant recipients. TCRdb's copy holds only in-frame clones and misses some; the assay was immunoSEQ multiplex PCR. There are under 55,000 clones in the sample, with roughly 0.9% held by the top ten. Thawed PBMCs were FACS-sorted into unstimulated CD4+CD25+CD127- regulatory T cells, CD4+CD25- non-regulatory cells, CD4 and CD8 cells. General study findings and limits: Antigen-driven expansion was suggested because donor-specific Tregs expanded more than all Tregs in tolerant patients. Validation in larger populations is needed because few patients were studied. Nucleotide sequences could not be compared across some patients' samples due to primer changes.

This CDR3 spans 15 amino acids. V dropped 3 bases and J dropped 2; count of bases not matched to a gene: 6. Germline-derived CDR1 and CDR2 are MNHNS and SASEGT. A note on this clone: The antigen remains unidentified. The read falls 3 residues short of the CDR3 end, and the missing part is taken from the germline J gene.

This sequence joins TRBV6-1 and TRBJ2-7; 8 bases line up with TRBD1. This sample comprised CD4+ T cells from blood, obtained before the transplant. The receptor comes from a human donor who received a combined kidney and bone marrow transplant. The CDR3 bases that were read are TGTGCCAGCAGTGATGGGGTGACAGGGGCCTACGAG. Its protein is CASSDGVTGAYE. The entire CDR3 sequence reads CASSDGVTGAYEQYF.